These 25 T cell receptor beta chains originate from one sample sequenced in a study of T cells in Graves' hyperthyroidism and ophthalmopathy. From RNA transcripts, TCR beta CDR3 regions were amplified. The TCR CDR3 first-round RT-PCR relied on the HTBI primer set. From the multiplex PCR reads, TCRdb called clonotypes with MiXCR, one entry per CDR3 protein. The sample lists hundreds of thousands of distinct CDR3 sequences, around 20% occurring once. Sequenced: blood. Source of these receptors: a woman between 50 and 59 years old with Graves' hyperthyroidism that later progressed to Graves' ophthalmopathy.

This clonotype was counted only a few times. The V and J genes are TRBV7-8 and TRBJ1-6; no clear D gene. V was trimmed by 1 base and J by 7 bases, leaving 8 bases between them. This CDR3 spans 14 amino acids. Germline V lookup: CDR1 SGHVS, CDR2 FQNEAQ. This chain's CDR3 is CASSLGEWNSPLHF. As DNA, the CDR3 is TGTGCCAGCAGCTTAGGAGAATGGAATTCACCCCTCCACTTT.

This clonotype was observed a handful of times. V gene TRBV5-1 combines with J gene TRBJ1-1, with D possibly matching TRBD1 (5 bases). Germline loops: CDR1 SGHRS, CDR2 YFSETQ. The germline V and J ends were trimmed by 4 bases and 4 bases, with 17 bases remaining between them. The CDR3 consists of 15 residues. CDR3 residues: CASSPEAGRVTEAFF. CDR3 bases: TGCGCCAGCAGCCCGGAAGCAGGGAGAGTCACTGAAGCTTTCTTT. Full variable domain (missing parts from reference TRBV5-1 and TRBJ1-1): KAGVTQTPRYLIKTRGQQVTLSCSPISGHRSVSWYQQTPGQGLQFLFEYFSETQRNKGNFPGRFSGRQFSNSRSEMNVSTLELGDSALYLCASSPEAGRVTEAFFGQGTRLTVV.

This chain links TRBV6-1 with TRBJ1-5; D might be TRBD1 (5 bases). Trimming removed 5 bases from V and 1 base from J, with 12 bases in between. The CDR3 is 15 residues long. Germline V lookup: CDR1 MNHNS, CDR2 SASEGT. The CDR3 region has the DNA TGTGCCAGCAGTCTATACCGGGACAGCAATCAGCCCCAGCATTTT. This sequence encodes CASSLYRDSNQPQHF.

This chain connects TRBV27 to TRBJ2-7; D possibly corresponds to TRBD1 (7 bases). Trimming stripped 2 bases from V and 2 bases from J, with 16 bases between. The CDR3 has 16 residues. The germline CDR1 and CDR2 sequences are MNHEY and SMNVEV (reference sequence). CDR3 coding DNA: TGTGCCAGCAGTTTAGGCGGGACAGTGGGGACCTACGAGCAGTACTTC. It codes for CASSLGGTVGTYEQYF.

This clonotype was detected ten times or more. The chain joins TRBV12-3 or TRBV12-4 to TRBJ1-1; 10 bases are shared with TRBD1. The CDR3 totals 14 residues. The ends lost 7 bases at V and 7 bases at J; junction bases unmatched: 9. The CDR3 coding sequence is TGTGCCAGCATACCCGGGACAGGGGTCAGTGAAGCTTTCTTT. As protein: CASIPGTGVSEAFF.

There are a few counts of this clonotype. The chain joins TRBV7-3 to TRBJ1-3; D perhaps matches TRBD1 (5 bases). V lost 5 bases and J 2 bases, leaving 13 bases between the germline ends. The CDR3 contains 15 residues. Germline CDR1 reads SGHTA; CDR2 reads FQGTGA. CDR3 in DNA: TGTGCCAGCAGCCCTGGGGGGTCACCTGGAAACACCATATATTTT. Translation: CASSPGGSPGNTIYF.

The chain couples TRBV12-3 or TRBV12-4 to TRBJ2-5; 8 bases map to TRBD1. The CDR3 consists of 15 residues. The J segment lost 2 bases and the V segment lost 7 bases, leaving 9 bases of the junction unmatched. The CDR3 here is CASTTGQGTQETQYF. DNA of the CDR3: TGTGCCAGCACGACCGGACAGGGCACTCAAGAGACCCAGTACTTC.

This sequence joins TRBV7-2 and TRBJ1-2; D is possibly TRBD1 (6 bases). V was shortened by 1 base and J by 6 bases, with 12 bases between the two germline ends. This CDR3 contains 14 residues. CDR1 is SGHTA, CDR2 FQGNSA, per germline. The CDR3 loop is CASSLEDRYNGYTF. The DNA of the CDR3 is TGTGCCAGCAGCTTAGAGGACAGATACAATGGCTACACCTTC.

Note on this clonotype: Given a much more abundant clone one base away, this may be a read error. The rearrangement uses TRBV27 and TRBJ1-5; the D is unclear. V lost 3 bases and J 6 bases, leaving 12 bases between the germline ends. The CDR3 is 14 amino acids. Germline CDR1 reads MNHEY; CDR2 reads SMNVEV (reference sequence). CDR3 DNA: TGTGCCAGCAGTTTTGTGGGATCAAGTCAGCCCCAGCATTTT. Translating gives CASSFVGSSQPQHF.

The rearrangement uses TRBV19 and TRBJ2-3, with D maybe TRBD2 (6 bases). The V and J ends lost 5 bases and 6 bases respectively, with 27 bases between them. This CDR3 contains 18 residues. CDR1 and CDR2 (germline): LNHDA, SQIVND (reference sequence). CDR3: CASSYQPPSGLPGDTQYF. CDR3 nucleotides: TGTGCCAGTAGTTACCAACCCCCGAGTGGACTACCGGGGGATACGCAGTATTTT.

The V call is TRBV7-9, the J call TRBJ1-4; 7 bases align to TRBD1. This CDR3 spans 17 amino acids. Trimming cost V 11 bases and J 0 bases; bases outside gene matches: 15. Per the germline V gene, CDR1 is SEHNR and CDR2 is FQNEAQ (reference sequence). CDR3 DNA sequence: TGTGCCGTCCAAACAGGGGACCCTTTTGCAACTAATGAAAAACTGTTTTTT. Translated, it gives CAVQTGDPFATNEKLFF.

At least ten counts were recorded for this clonotype. The chain uses TRBV11-2 and TRBJ1-4; D call uncertain. Trimming cost V 2 bases and J 6 bases, with 7 bases left between them. CDR1 and CDR2 (germline): SGHAT, FQNNGV. This CDR3 has 13 residues. The CDR3 region has the DNA TGTGCCAGCAGCTTATTTCCCGATGAAAAACTGTTTTTT. As protein: CASSLFPDEKLFF. Complete variable domain (other parts from reference TRBV11-2 and TRBJ1-4): EAGVAQSPRYKIIEKRQSVAFWCNPISGHATLYWYQQILGQGPKLLIQFQNNGVVDDSQLPKDRFSAERLKGVDSTLKIQPAKLEDSAVYLCASSLFPDEKLFFGSGTQLSVL.

Concerning this clonotype itself: A junction boundary mismatches the germline segment, possibly from a read error. The chain carries TRBV3-1 and TRBJ1-5, with D hard to call. The CDR3 sequence is 15 residues long. The germline gives CDR1 LGHDT, CDR2 YNNKEL (reference sequence). This CDR3 is CASSQGPNSNQLQHF. CDR3 DNA: TGTGCCAGCAGCCAAGGACCGAATAGCAATCAGCTCCAGCATTTT.

The chain carries TRBV20-1 and TRBJ2-1; the D call may be TRBD1 or TRBD2 (5 bases each). This CDR3 spans 13 amino acids. CDR1 and CDR2 from the germline V gene are DFQATT and SNEGSKA (reference sequence). The V gene lost 6 bases and the J gene lost 3 bases, with 12 bases spanning the gap. In DNA form, the CDR3 reads TGCAGTGCCGACCGAGGGGACTACAATGAGCAGTTCTTC. It specifies CSADRGDYNEQFF.

The chain is built from TRBV15 and TRBJ1-6, with D maybe TRBD1 (6 bases). The germline CDR1 and CDR2 sequences are LNHNV and YYDKDF (reference sequence). This CDR3 is built from 16 residues. V was trimmed by 5 bases and J by 7 bases, leaving 18 bases between them. CDR3 residues: CATSGGHRDTNSPLHF. The CDR3 DNA sequence: TGTGCCACCAGCGGGGGCCACCGGGACACAAATTCACCCCTCCACTTT.

As DNA, the CDR3 is TGTGCCAGCAGTTTAAACAGACACAATCAGCCCCAGCATTTT. Translation: CASSLNRHNQPQHF. V gene TRBV12-3 or TRBV12-4 combines with J gene TRBJ1-5; D unresolved. The CDR3 contains 14 residues. With 2 bases removed from V and 3 bases from J, the gap between germline ends came to 8 bases.

The chain joins TRBV6-1 to TRBJ1-1, with D tentatively TRBD1 (5 bases). Germline V CDR1 and CDR2: MNHNS, SASEGT. Between the trimmed V and J ends, which lost 6 bases and 6 bases, there was a span of 17 bases. This CDR3 has 14 amino acids. The CDR3 sequence is CASRAGTFSSEAFF. For the CDR3, the DNA is TGTGCCAGCAGAGCCGGGACCTTTTCATCTGAAGCTTTCTTT.

This clonotype was seen a handful of times. The gene calls are TRBV20-1 and TRBJ2-7; D is perhaps TRBD1 (5 bases). Germline CDR1 and CDR2: DFQATT and SNEGSKA (reference sequence). V gave up 1 base and J gave up 3 bases, with 13 bases separating them. This CDR3 comprises 14 residues. The CDR3 nucleotides read TGCAGTGCTAGAGGGCAGGGTGATCGCTACGAGCAGTACTTC. Encoded protein: CSARGQGDRYEQYF.

The V and J genes are TRBV7-9 and TRBJ2-5; D is possibly TRBD1 or TRBD2 (6 bases each). The germline CDR1 and CDR2 sequences are SEHNR and FQNEAQ (reference sequence). V shed 4 bases and J shed 5 bases, with 17 bases lying between them. The CDR3 covers 15 residues. CDR3 in DNA: TGTGCCAGCAGCTACGGTTGGGGGGCCAGGGAGACCCAGTACTTC. Translated: CASSYGWGARETQYF. The whole variable domain, filled in from reference TRBV7-9 and TRBJ2-5, reads DTGVSQNPRHKITKRGQNVTFRCDPISEHNRLYWYRQTLGQGPEFLTYFQNEAQLEKSRLLSDRFSAERPKGSFSTLEIQRTEQGDSAMYLCASSYGWGARETQYFGPGTRLLVL.

This clonotype was seen many times. This rearrangement joins TRBV27 to TRBJ1-4; 11 bases fit TRBD1. The CDR3 length is 15 residues. Germline V gene lookup returns CDR1 MNHEY and CDR2 SMNVEV (reference sequence). The V segment lost 5 bases and the J segment 7 bases; nucleotides outside the gene matches: 6. DNA for the CDR3: TGTGCCAGCAGTCTAGGACAGGGGGCTTTTGAAAAACTGTTTTTT. Translated: CASSLGQGAFEKLFF.

This clonotype occurred a few times. The J gene is TRBJ1-2, the V gene TRBV6-5, with D possibly TRBD1 on 6 matching bases. V was pared by 4 bases and J by 3 bases, with 15 bases between. Germline CDR1 MNHEY, CDR2 SVGAGI. The CDR3 has 15 residues. Here the CDR3 DNA reads TGTGCCAGCAGTTTAGTAAGGGGGTTTGACTATGGCTACACCTTC. Translation gives CASSLVRGFDYGYTF.

The V gene is TRBV12-3 or TRBV12-4, the J gene TRBJ1-3, with D perhaps TRBD1 (6 bases). V dropped 2 bases and J dropped 3 bases, with 17 bases sitting between them. The CDR3 loop spans 17 amino acids. As DNA, the CDR3 is TGTGCCAGCAGTTTACCAAGAGGAGGGGGATATGGAAACACCATATATTTT. Translating gives CASSLPRGGGYGNTIYF.

In its sample, this clonotype was seen a few times. Compared with germline, one end of the junction differs, possibly owing to a read error. J is TRBJ2-1 and V is TRBV7-7; 9 positions match TRBD2. Per germline, CDR1 SSHAT and CDR2 FNYEAQ (reference sequence). This CDR3 has 15 amino acids. The CDR3 sequence: CASSFGTSSHNEQFF. CDR3 DNA: TGTGCTAGCAGCTTCGGGACTAGCAGCCACAATGAGCAGTTCTTC.

This clonotype occurred many times. The chain links TRBV6-1 to TRBJ2-5, with D hard to call. The CDR3 consists of 13 residues. Germline values: CDR1 MNHNS, CDR2 SASEGT. The germline V and J ends were trimmed by 7 bases and 0 bases, with 9 bases remaining between them. CDR3 region: CASMVPYQETQYF. CDR3 nucleotide sequence: TGTGCCAGCATGGTCCCGTACCAAGAGACCCAGTACTTC.

This clonotype was recorded a few times. The chain combines TRBV9 with TRBJ2-2; 7 bases match TRBD2. The CDR3 covers 14 residues. CDR1 SGDLS and CDR2 YYNGEE come from the germline V gene. With 0 bases clipped from V and 4 bases from J, the junction kept 0 bases outside the gene matches. Here the CDR3 DNA reads TGTGCCAGCAGCGTAGAGCGGGGCACCGGGGAGCTGTTTTTT. Protein: CASSVERGTGELFF.